The 8 T cell receptor beta chains in this list originate from one sample, sequenced in a study of Graves' ophthalmopathy and Graves' hyperthyroidism. TCR beta CDR3 regions were amplified from RNA transcripts. After a first-round RT-PCR with HTBI primers, a second-round multiplex PCR was run. TCRdb passed the multiplex PCR reads through MiXCR, listing each CDR3 protein once. Of 350,000 to 450,000 distinct CDR3 sequences in the sample, roughly 18% were seen once. The material sequenced was peripheral blood. These receptor sequences come from a woman aged 18-30 years with Graves' ophthalmopathy.

In its sample, this clonotype was seen many times. The V call is TRBV6-1, the J call TRBJ2-7; D possibly matches TRBD1 or TRBD2 (6 bases each). Trimming cost V 6 bases and J 5 bases, with 20 bases left between them. CDR1 is MNHNS, CDR2 SASEGT, per germline. The length of the CDR3 is 15 residues. The CDR3 here is CASRTQGTQTDEQYF. For the CDR3, the DNA is TGTGCCAGCAGAACGCAGGGGACTCAGACGGACGAGCAGTACTTC.

In this sample, this clonotype turned up many times. The chain combines TRBV6-5 with TRBJ2-7; D perhaps matches TRBD2 (7 bases). This CDR3 spans 16 amino acids. Germline-derived CDR1 and CDR2 are MNHEY and SVGAGI. Trimming left V 2 bases short and J 2 bases short, with 16 bases between. CDR3 nucleotide sequence: TGTGCCAGCAGTTACGGCGGGGGACACCCCCCCTACGAGCAGTACTTC. Protein: CASSYGGGHPPYEQYF.

The table lists this clonotype with many counts. This sequence joins TRBV11-2 and TRBJ1-5; D is unresolved. This CDR3 has 14 residues. Germline CDR1 reads SGHAT; CDR2 reads FQNNGV. The V and J ends lost 5 bases and 5 bases respectively, with 13 bases between them. CDR3 bases: TGTGCCAGCAGCCCGACCGCCGGGGATCAGCCCCAGCATTTT. Protein sequence: CASSPTAGDQPQHF.

The J gene is TRBJ1-6, the V gene TRBV5-1; D remains unclear. Deletions cut 0 bases from V and 8 bases from J, with 6 bases between. Per germline, CDR1 SGHRS and CDR2 YFSETQ. This CDR3 has 13 amino acids. The CDR3 region has the DNA TGCGCCAGCAGCTTGGGGTTCGATTCACCCCTCCACTTT. Translation gives CASSLGFDSPLHF. The full variable domain, in which reference TRBV5-1 and TRBJ1-6 provide the parts outside the CDR3, is KAGVTQTPRYLIKTRGQQVTLSCSPISGHRSVSWYQQTPGQGLQFLFEYFSETQRNKGNFPGRFSGRQFSNSRSEMNVSTLELGDSALYLCASSLGFDSPLHFGNGTRLTVT.

This clonotype was observed many times. V usage is TRBV19 and J usage is TRBJ1-1; tentative D call: TRBD1 (6 bases). Trimming left V 7 bases short and J 1 base short, with 16 bases between. The CDR3 is 15 amino acids. The germline V gene has CDR1 LNHDA and CDR2 SQIVND (reference sequence). CDR3 sequence (DNA): TGTGCCAGTACCCCCTTCGGGACATCGAACACTGAAGCTTTCTTT. It yields the protein CASTPFGTSNTEAFF.

This clonotype was observed at least ten times. The CDR3 here is CASSQTGVYTEAFF. CDR3 sequence (DNA): TGTGCCAGCAGCCAGACAGGGGTATACACTGAAGCTTTCTTT. The rearrangement joins TRBV12-3 or TRBV12-4 to TRBJ1-1; TRBD1 agrees at 8 bases. CDR3 length: 14 amino acids. V shed 6 bases, J shed 3 bases, and the junction held 6 bases outside the gene matches.

This clonotype was seen many times. The chain carries TRBV20-1 and TRBJ1-6; D uncertain. Germline CDR1 and CDR2: DFQATT and SNEGSKA (reference sequence). Trimming stripped 0 bases from V and 0 bases from J, with 9 bases between. The CDR3 covers 16 residues. The CDR3 sequence is CSARDPGSSYNSPLHF. The CDR3, as DNA: TGCAGTGCTAGAGATCCAGGCAGCTCCTATAATTCACCCCTCCACTTT.

This clonotype was detected many times. The V gene is TRBV6-2 or TRBV6-3, the J gene TRBJ2-4, with 7 bases fitting TRBD2. CDR3 length equals 16 residues. The V gene end was trimmed by 2 bases and the J gene end by 7 bases; junction bases not matched to a gene: 11. Per germline, CDR1 MNHEY and CDR2 SVGEGT. CDR3 nucleotide sequence: TGTGCCAGCAGTTACGGGCTAGCGGAGATGAGGAACATTCAGTACTTC. Translated: CASSYGLAEMRNIQYF.